The 2 T cell receptor beta chains below were found in one sample sequenced in a study of regulatory T cells in long-lasting Graves disease. Time point reported: persistent/refractory GD, antithyroid drugs over 5 years with positive TRAb. Construction of the TCR library relied on RNA isolated from PBMCs. iRepertoire HTBI primers and Arm-PCR of CDR3 regions built TCR beta libraries. One entry per CDR3 protein results from TCRdb running MiXCR on the multiplex PCR reads. The table has about 300,000 distinct CDR3 sequences, 20% to 25% seen once. The sequencing used peripheral blood mononuclear cells (PBMCs), collected when the disease was refractory, from a patient treated with antithyroid drugs. The source is a female donor with Graves disease.

This clonotype was observed at least ten times. The CDR3: CSARDHAGGWVETQYF. In nucleotides, the CDR3 is TGCAGTGCTAGAGATCACGCCGGAGGGTGGGTCGAGACCCAGTACTTC. The chain couples TRBV20-1 to TRBJ2-5; D might be TRBD2 (6 bases). Trimming left V 0 bases short and J 5 bases short, with 19 bases between. The germline V gene encodes CDR1 DFQATT and CDR2 SNEGSKA (reference sequence). The CDR3 has 16 residues.

The genes are TRBV2 and TRBJ2-1; 7 bases are shared with TRBD2. V gave up 4 bases and J gave up 15 bases; unmatched junction bases: 6. This CDR3 is 11 amino acids long. Looked up from germline, CDR1 is SNHLY and CDR2 is FYNNEI. CDR3 nucleotide sequence: TGTGCCAGCAGTGGGGGACTATGGCTGTTCTTC. Its translation is CASSGGLWLFF.